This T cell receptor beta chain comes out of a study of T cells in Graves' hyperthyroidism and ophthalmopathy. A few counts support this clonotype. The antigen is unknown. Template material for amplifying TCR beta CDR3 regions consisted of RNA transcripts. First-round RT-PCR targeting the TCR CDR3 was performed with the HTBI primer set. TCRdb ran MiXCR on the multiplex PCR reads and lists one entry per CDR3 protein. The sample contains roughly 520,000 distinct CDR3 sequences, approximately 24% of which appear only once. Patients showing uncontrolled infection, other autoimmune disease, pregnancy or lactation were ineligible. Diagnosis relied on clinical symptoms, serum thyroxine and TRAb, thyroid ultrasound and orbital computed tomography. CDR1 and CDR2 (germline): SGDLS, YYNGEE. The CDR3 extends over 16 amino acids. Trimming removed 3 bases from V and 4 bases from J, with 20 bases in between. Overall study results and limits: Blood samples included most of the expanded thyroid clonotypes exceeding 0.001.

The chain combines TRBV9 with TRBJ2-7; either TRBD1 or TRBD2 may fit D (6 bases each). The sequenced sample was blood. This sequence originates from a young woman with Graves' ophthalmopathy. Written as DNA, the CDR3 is TGTGCCAGCAGCGCCTCGACCGCTGGGGGGCTGTACGAGCAGTACTTC. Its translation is CASSASTAGGLYEQYF.